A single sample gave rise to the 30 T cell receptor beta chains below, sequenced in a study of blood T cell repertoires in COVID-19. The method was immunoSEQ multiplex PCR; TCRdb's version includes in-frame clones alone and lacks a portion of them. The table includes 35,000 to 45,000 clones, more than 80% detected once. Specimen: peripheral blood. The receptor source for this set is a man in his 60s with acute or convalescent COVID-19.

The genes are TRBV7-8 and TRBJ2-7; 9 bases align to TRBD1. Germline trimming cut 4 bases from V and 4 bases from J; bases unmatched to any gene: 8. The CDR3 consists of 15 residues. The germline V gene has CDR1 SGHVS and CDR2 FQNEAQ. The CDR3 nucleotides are TGTGCCAGCAGCTCCCAGACAGGGGGTGTGTACGAGCAGTACTTC. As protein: CASSSQTGGVYEQYF.

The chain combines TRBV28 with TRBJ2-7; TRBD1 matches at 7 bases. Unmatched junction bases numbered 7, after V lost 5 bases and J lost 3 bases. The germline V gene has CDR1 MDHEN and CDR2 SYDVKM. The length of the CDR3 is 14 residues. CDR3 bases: TGTGCCAGCAGTGTGACAGGGCCCCTCTACGAGCAGTACTTC. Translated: CASSVTGPLYEQYF.

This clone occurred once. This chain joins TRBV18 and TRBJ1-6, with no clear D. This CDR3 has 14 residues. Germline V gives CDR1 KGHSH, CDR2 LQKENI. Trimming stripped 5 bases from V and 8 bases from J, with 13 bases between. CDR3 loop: CASSGPGADSPLHF. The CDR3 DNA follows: TGTGCCAGCTCAGGTCCCGGCGCGGATTCACCCCTCCACTTT.

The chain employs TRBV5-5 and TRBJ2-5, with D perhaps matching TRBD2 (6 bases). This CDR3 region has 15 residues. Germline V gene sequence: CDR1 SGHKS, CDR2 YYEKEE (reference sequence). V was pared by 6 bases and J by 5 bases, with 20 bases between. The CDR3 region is CASTPEGSKGETQYF. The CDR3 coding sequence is TGTGCCAGCACCCCGGAGGGCAGCAAGGGGGAGACCCAGTACTTC.

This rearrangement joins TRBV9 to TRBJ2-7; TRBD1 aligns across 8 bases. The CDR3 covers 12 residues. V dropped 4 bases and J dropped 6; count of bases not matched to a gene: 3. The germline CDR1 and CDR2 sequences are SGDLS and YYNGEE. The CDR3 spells CASSLDRGEQYF. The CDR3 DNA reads TGTGCCAGCAGCCTCGACAGGGGCGAGCAGTACTTC.

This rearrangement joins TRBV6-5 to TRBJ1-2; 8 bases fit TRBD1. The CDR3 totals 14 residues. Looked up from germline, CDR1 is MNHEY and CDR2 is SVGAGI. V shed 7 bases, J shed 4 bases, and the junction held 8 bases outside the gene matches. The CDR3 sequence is CASTTGGRAYGYTF. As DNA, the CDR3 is TGTGCCAGCACCACAGGGGGACGTGCCTATGGCTACACCTTC.

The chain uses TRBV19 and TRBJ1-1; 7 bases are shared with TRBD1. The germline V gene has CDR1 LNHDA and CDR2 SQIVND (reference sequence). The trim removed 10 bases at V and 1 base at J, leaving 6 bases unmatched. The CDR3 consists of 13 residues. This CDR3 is CATTTGRNTEAFF. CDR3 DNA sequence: TGTGCCACCACGACAGGGCGGAACACTGAAGCTTTCTTT.

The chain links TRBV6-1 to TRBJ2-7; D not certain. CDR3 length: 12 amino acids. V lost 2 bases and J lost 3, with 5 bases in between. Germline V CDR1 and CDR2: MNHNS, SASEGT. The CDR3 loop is CASSEQFYEQYF. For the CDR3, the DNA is TGTGCCAGCAGTGAACAATTCTACGAGCAGTACTTC.

The CDR3 sequence is CASSATDMNTEAFF. CDR3 DNA: TGTGCCAGCAGCGCTACAGACATGAACACTGAAGCTTTCTTT. J is TRBJ1-1 and V is TRBV9; D call uncertain. Between the trimmed V and J ends, which lost 3 bases and 0 bases, there was a span of 9 bases. This CDR3 spans 14 amino acids. Germline V CDR1 and CDR2: SGDLS, YYNGEE.

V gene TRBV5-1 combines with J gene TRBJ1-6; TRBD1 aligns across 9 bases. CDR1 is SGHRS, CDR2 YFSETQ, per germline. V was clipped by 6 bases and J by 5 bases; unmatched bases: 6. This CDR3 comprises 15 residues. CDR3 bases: TGCGCCAGCAACCTCGGACAGGGGAATAATTCACCCCTCCACTTT. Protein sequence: CASNLGQGNNSPLHF.

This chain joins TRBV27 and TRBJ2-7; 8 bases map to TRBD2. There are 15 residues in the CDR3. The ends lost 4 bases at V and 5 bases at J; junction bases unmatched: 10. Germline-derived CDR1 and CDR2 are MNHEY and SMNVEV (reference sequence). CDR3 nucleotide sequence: TGTGCCAGCAGTTCCATTAGCGGGATCTTCGACGAGCAGTACTTC. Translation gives CASSSISGIFDEQYF.

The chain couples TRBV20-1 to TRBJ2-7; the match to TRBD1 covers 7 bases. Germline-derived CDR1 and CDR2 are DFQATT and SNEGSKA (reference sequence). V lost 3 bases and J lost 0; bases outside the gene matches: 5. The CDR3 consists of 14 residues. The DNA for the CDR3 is TGCAGTGCTAGTGGGGACAGAAGCTCCTACGAGCAGTACTTC. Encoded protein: CSASGDRSSYEQYF.

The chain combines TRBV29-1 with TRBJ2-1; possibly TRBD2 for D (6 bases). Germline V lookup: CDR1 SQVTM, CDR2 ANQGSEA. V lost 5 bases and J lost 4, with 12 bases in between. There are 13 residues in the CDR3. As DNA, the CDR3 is TGCAGCGTTCGGGGGACTGAATACAATGAGCAGTTCTTC. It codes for CSVRGTEYNEQFF.

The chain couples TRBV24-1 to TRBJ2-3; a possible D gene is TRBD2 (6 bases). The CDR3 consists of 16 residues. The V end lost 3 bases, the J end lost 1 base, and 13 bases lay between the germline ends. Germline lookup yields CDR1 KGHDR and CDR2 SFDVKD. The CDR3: CATSDRRASGTDTQYF. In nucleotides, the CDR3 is TGTGCCACCAGTGATCGGAGGGCTAGCGGCACAGATACGCAGTATTTT.

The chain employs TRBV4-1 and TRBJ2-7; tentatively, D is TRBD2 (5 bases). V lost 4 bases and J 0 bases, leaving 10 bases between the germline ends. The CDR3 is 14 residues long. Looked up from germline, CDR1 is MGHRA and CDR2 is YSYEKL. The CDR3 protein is CASSLDGGSYEQYF. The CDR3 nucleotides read TGCGCCAGCAGCCTAGACGGAGGCTCCTACGAGCAGTACTTC.

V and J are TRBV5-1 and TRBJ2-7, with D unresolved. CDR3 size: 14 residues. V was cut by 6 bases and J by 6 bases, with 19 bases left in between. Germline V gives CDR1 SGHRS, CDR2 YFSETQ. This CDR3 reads CASKPDPSALEQYF. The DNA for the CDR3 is TGCGCCAGCAAACCCGACCCGAGCGCGCTCGAGCAGTACTTC.

The CDR3 DNA reads TGTGCCACCAGTGGGCCGTACCAAGAGACCCAGTACTTC. As protein: CATSGPYQETQYF. The chain employs TRBV24-1 and TRBJ2-5; D uncertain. Germline V gene sequence: CDR1 KGHDR, CDR2 SFDVKD. The CDR3 runs 13 residues. V was pared by 5 bases and J by 0 bases, with 6 bases between.

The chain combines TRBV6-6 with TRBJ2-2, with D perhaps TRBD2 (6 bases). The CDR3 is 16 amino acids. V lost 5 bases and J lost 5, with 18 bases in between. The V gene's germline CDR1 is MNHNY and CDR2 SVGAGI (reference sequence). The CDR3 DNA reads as TGTGCCAGCAGTCCTCGTGGAGGGGAGTTTACCGGGGAGCTGTTTTTT. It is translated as CASSPRGGEFTGELFF.

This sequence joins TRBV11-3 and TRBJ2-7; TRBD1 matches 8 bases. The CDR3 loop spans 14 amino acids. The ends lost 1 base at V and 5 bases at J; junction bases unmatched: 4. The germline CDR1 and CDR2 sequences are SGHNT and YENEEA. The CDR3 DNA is TGTGCCAGCAGCTTAGGTGGGACAGGTGACGAGCAGTACTTC. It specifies CASSLGGTGDEQYF.

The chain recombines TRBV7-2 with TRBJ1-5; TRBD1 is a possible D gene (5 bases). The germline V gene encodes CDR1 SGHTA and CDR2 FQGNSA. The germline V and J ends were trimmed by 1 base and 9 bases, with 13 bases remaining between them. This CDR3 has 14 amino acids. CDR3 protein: CASSLEGWGGPQHF. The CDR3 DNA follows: TGTGCCAGCAGCTTAGAGGGGTGGGGAGGGCCCCAGCATTTT.

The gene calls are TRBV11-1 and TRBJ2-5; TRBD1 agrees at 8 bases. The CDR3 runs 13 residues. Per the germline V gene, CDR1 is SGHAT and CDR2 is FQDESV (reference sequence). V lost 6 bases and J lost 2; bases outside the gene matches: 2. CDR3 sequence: CASSRDRQETQYF. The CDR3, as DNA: TGTGCCAGCAGTCGGGACAGGCAAGAGACCCAGTACTTC.

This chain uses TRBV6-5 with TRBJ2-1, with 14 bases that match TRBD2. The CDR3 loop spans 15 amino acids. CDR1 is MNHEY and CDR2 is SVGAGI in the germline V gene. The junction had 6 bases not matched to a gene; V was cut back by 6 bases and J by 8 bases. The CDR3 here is CASRRTSGRFDEQFF. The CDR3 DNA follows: TGTGCCAGCAGAAGGACTAGCGGGAGGTTTGATGAGCAGTTCTTC.

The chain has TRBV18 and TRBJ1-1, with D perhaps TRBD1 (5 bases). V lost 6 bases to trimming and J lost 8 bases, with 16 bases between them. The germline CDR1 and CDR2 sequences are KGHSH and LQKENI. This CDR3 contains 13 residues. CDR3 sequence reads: CASSTRGGGEAFF. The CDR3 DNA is TGTGCCAGCTCCACAAGGGGCGGGGGGGAAGCTTTCTTT.

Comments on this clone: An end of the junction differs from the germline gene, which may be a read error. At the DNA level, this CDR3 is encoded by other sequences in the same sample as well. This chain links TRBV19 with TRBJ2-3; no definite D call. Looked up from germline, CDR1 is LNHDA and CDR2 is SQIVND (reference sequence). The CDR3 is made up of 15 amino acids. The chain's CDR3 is CASSILGGSMDTQYF. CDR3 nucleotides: TGTGCCAGTAGTATACTCGGCGGTTCTATGGATACGCAATATTTT.

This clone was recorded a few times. Written as DNA, the CDR3 is TGTGCCAGTAGTGACTATGGACAGGGCGGGCAGCCCCAGCATTTT. Amino acid sequence: CASSDYGQGGQPQHF. The V gene is TRBV19, the J gene TRBJ1-5; 8 bases line up with TRBD1. This CDR3 spans 15 amino acids. V shed 5 bases and J 7 bases; nucleotides not matched to a gene: 10. The germline gives CDR1 LNHDA, CDR2 SQIVND (reference sequence).

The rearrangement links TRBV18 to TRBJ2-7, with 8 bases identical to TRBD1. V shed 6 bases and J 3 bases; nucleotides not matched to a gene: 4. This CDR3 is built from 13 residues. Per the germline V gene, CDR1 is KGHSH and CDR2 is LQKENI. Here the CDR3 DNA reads TGTGCCAGCTCGGCGGACAGGGTCTACGAGCAGTACTTC. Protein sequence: CASSADRVYEQYF. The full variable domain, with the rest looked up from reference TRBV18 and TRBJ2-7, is NAGVMQNPRHLVRRRGQEARLRCSPMKGHSHVYWYRQLPEEGLKFMVYLQKENIIDESGMPKERFSAEFPKEGPSILRIQQVVRGDSAAYFCASSADRVYEQYFGPGTRLTVT.

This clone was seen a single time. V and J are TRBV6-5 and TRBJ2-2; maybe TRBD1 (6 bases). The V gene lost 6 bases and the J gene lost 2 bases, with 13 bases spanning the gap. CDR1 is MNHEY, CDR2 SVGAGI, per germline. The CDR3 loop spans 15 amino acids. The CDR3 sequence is CASSRDTTNTGELFF. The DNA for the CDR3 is TGTGCCAGCAGCAGGGACACTACTAACACCGGGGAGCTGTTTTTT.

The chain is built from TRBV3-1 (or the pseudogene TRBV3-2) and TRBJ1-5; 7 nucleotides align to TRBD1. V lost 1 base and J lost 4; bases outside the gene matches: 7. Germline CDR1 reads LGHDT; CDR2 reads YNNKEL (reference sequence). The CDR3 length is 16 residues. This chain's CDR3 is CASSQGSAGGNQPQHF. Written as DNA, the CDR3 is TGTGCCAGCAGCCAAGGCTCGGCAGGGGGGAATCAGCCCCAGCATTTT.

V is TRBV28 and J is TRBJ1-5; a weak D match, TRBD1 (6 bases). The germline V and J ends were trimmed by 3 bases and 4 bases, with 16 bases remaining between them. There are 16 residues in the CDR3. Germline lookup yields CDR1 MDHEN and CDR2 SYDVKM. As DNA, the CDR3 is TGTGCCAGCAGTTTTCGGACGACAGGACGAAATCAGCCCCAGCATTTT. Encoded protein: CASSFRTTGRNQPQHF.

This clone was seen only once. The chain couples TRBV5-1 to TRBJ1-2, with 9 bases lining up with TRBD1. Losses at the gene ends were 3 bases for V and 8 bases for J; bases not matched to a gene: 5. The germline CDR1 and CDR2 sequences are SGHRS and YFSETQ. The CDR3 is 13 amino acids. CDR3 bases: TGCGCCAGCAGCTGGGACAGGGTGGAAGGCTACACCTTC. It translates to CASSWDRVEGYTF. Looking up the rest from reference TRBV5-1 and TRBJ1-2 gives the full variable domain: KAGVTQTPRYLIKTRGQQVTLSCSPISGHRSVSWYQQTPGQGLQFLFEYFSETQRNKGNFPGRFSGRQFSNSRSEMNVSTLELGDSALYLCASSWDRVEGYTFGSGTRLTVV.